Sequencing of this T cell receptor (beta chain) was carried out in a study of shared clonotypes between healthy human individuals. Looking at the study overall: A couple of female and three male donors aged 18 to 49 were enrolled. The study used three CD4 naive, three CD4 memory, two CD8 naive and one CD8 memory plate per donor. Study findings and constraints: Naive subsets tended to show greater estimated richness than memory subsets.

To note about this clone: What it binds is not known. The same CDR3 also results from other DNA sequences found in this sample.

Genomic DNA belonging to each subset was distributed in equal measure over several immunoSEQ plates. Only in-frame clones appear in the TCRdb table, and some are missing; sequencing was by immunoSEQ multiplex PCR. The table lists about 1.5 million clones, 98% of them singletons. The TCR originated in a man aged 25 to 45 in good health. The specimen was naive CD4+ T cells sorted from blood. Specified subset: CD45RA+ positively selected.

The CDR3 DNA sequence: TGTGCCAGCAGACACCCAGCCTACGAGCAGTACTTC. This codes for CASRHPAYEQYF. This chain uses TRBV28 with TRBJ2-7; D not certain. CDR3 length equals 12 residues. Deletions cut 6 bases from V and 2 bases from J, with 8 bases between. Germline V gene data show CDR1 as MDHEN and CDR2 as SYDVKM.